The source of this T cell receptor (beta chain) is a study of regulatory T cells in long-lasting Graves disease. As for time point: newly diagnosed GD, antithyroid drugs for less than 3 months. Isolated PBMC RNA provided the starting material for the TCR library. Trimming at V came to 4 bases and at J to 3 bases, leaving 7 bases not matched to a gene. This CDR3 region has 15 residues. The germline V gene encodes CDR1 SGDLS and CDR2 YYNGEE. To make TCR beta libraries, researchers used iRepertoire HTBI primers and Arm-PCR of CDR3 regions. A single record per CDR3 protein comes from TCRdb applying MiXCR to the multiplex PCR reads. The sample has roughly 420,000 distinct CDR3 sequences; roughly 17% are singletons. These data also featured in a second study, about T cells in Graves' hyperthyroidism and ophthalmopathy.

Sequenced here: peripheral blood mononuclear cells (PBMCs), sampled at new diagnosis, from a patient treated with antithyroid drugs. The chain recombines TRBV9 with TRBJ2-5; 9 nucleotides align to TRBD1. The receptor comes from a woman aged 18-30 years with Graves disease. The CDR3 DNA follows: TGTGCCAGCAGCAACCACGGACAGGGGAAAGAGACCCAGTACTTC. Protein product: CASSNHGQGKETQYF.